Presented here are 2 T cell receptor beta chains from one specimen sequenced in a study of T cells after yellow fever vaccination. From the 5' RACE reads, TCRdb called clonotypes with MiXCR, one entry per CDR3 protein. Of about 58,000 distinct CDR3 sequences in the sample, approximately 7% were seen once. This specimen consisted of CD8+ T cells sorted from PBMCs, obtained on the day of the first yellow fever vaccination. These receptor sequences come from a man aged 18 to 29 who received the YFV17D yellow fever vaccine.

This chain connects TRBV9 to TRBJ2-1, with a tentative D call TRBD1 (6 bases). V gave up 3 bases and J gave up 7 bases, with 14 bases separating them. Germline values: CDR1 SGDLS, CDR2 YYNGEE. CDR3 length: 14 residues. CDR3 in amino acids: CASSELQGGNEQFF. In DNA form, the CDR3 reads TGTGCCAGCAGCGAACTACAGGGCGGGAATGAGCAGTTCTTC.

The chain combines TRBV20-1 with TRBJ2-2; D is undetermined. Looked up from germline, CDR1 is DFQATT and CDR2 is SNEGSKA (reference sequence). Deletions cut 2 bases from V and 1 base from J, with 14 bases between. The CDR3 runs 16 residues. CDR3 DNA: TGCAGTGCTAGACCCAATCCCCTCCGGAACACCGGGGAGCTGTTTTTT. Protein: CSARPNPLRNTGELFF.